Following are 8 T cell receptor beta chains from one sample sequenced in a study of spatial heterogeneity in lung cancer. General study points: How many expanded intratumoral alpha and beta TCRs were present tracked the tumor mutation count, which was a count of nonsynonymous mutations.

The time point: sample taken at primary tumor resection. TCRdb used MiXCR to reprocess the 5' RACE reads, holding one entry per CDR3 protein. The sample lists about 19,000 distinct CDR3 sequences, about 9.6% seen once, with about 22% in the top ten. Their antigens are not known. The sample here was lung tumor tissue, taken at surgery. These receptors were collected from a female donor with early-stage non-small cell lung cancer.

Concerning this clonotype itself: This beta chain lies outside the target of a library built for alpha chains; its clone size means little. The V call is TRBV5-1, the J call TRBJ2-3; D may be TRBD2 (6 bases). Germline V gene lookup returns CDR1 SGHRS and CDR2 YFSETQ. The CDR3 extends over 14 amino acids. V was clipped by 0 bases and J by 6 bases, with 11 bases between them. For the CDR3, the DNA is TGCGCCAGCAGCTTGGCATCGGGGGTGGATACGCAGTATTTT. This translates into CASSLASGVDTQYF.

This clonotype ranks as medium-sized. This beta chain appears as a stray read in a library generated for alpha chains; its size is not informative. V and J are TRBV7-3 and TRBJ2-2; D is uncertain. V lost 6 bases to trimming and J lost 5 bases, with 13 bases between them. In germline, CDR1 is SGHTA, CDR2 FQGTGA. The CDR3 sequence is 14 residues long. The CDR3 bases are TGTGCCAGCAGGGTCCTAGGTTCTACCGGGGAGCTGTTTTTT. Its translation: CASRVLGSTGELFF.

Note on this clonotype: This beta chain was picked up by a library intended for alpha chains and is off target, so its count carries little meaning. The rearrangement links TRBV28 to TRBJ2-4; D is ambiguous. This CDR3 comprises 13 residues. V was clipped by 5 bases and J by 0 bases, with 5 bases between them. Germline values: CDR1 MDHEN, CDR2 SYDVKM. This chain's CDR3 is CASSVLAKNIQYF. The CDR3 nucleotides are TGTGCCAGCAGTGTACTAGCCAAAAACATTCAGTACTTC.

A few counts support this clonotype. As an off-target read in a library built for alpha chains, this beta chain has a frequency of little significance. Here the CDR3 reads CASSLAITGGYEQYF. The CDR3 DNA is TGTGCCAGCAGCTTGGCGATTACAGGGGGCTACGAGCAGTACTTC. J is TRBJ2-7 and V is TRBV5-8; 8 bases are a match to TRBD1. The germline V gene encodes CDR1 SGHTS and CDR2 YDEGEE. J lost 3 bases, V lost 0 bases, and 5 bases had no gene match. The CDR3 spans 15 residues.

This clonotype came up many times. Found in a library prepared for alpha chains, this beta chain is an off-target read, and its abundance has little meaning. The chain links TRBV20-1 to TRBJ1-2; D is perhaps TRBD1 (5 bases). With 6 bases removed from V and 2 bases from J, the gap between germline ends came to 16 bases. Germline CDR1 DFQATT, CDR2 SNEGSKA (reference sequence). The CDR3 spans 14 residues. The CDR3 sequence is CSAGAGNDNYGYTF. Written as DNA, the CDR3 is TGCAGTGCCGGGGCCGGGAACGACAACTATGGCTACACCTTC.

This clonotype appeared many times. The size of this beta chain means little, since it is a stray read in a library made for alpha chains. Here the CDR3 reads CASSDRLTGRTDTQYF. The CDR3 nucleotides are TGTGCCAGCAGTGACCGTCTGACAGGGAGGACAGATACGCAGTATTTT. The chain carries TRBV25-1 and TRBJ2-3; a weak D match, TRBD1 (7 bases). Trimming cost V 3 bases and J 3 bases, with 16 bases left between them. The CDR3 runs to 16 residues. Looked up from germline, CDR1 is MGHDK and CDR2 is SYGVNS.

This clonotype showed up just a few times. This beta chain is off target for a library built for alpha chains, so its abundance means little. The chain links TRBV2 to TRBJ2-2, with 9 positions matching TRBD1. After removal of 5 bases from V and 3 bases from J, the junction contained 4 bases not matched to a gene. Per the germline V gene, CDR1 is SNHLY and CDR2 is FYNNEI. This CDR3 has 15 residues. The CDR3 here is CASSFRTGDTGELFF. The CDR3 nucleotides read TGTGCCAGCAGTTTCCGGACAGGGGACACCGGGGAGCTGTTTTTT. Complete variable domain (other parts from reference TRBV2 and TRBJ2-2): EPEVTQTPSHQVTQMGQEVILRCVPISNHLYFYWYRQILGQKVEFLVSFYNNEISEKSEIFDDQFSVERPDGSNFTLKIRSTKLEDSAMYFCASSFRTGDTGELFFGEGSRLTVL.

This clonotype has ten or more counts. The library was designed around alpha chains, so this beta chain is a stray read whose abundance carries little weight. The V and J genes are TRBV4-1 and TRBJ1-3; D is uncertain. Germline CDR1 and CDR2: MGHRA and YSYEKL. V dropped 1 base and J dropped 6 bases, with 13 bases sitting between them. CDR3 length equals 15 residues. As DNA, the CDR3 is TGCGCCAGCAGCCAAGGAGGTGTCCGGGCAAACACCATATATTTT. Protein product: CASSQGGVRANTIYF.